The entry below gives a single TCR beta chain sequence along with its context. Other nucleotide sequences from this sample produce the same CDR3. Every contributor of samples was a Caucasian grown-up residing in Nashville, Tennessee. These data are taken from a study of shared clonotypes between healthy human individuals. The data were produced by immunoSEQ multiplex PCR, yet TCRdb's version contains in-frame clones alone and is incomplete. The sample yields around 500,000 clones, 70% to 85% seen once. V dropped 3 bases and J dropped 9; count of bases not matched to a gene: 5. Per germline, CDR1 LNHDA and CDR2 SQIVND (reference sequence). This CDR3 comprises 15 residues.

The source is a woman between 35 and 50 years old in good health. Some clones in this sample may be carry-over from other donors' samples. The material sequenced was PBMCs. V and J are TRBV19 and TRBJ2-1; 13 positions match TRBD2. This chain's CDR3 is CASSIGLAGAGEQFF. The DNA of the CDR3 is TGTGCCAGTAGTATCGGACTAGCGGGAGCGGGTGAGCAGTTCTTC. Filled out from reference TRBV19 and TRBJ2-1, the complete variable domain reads DGGITQSPKYLFRKEGQNVTLSCEQNLNHDAMYWYRQDPGQGLRLIYYSQIVNDFQKGDIAEGYSVSREKKESFPLTVTSAQKNPTAFYLCASSIGLAGAGEQFFGPGTRLTVL.